The 31 T cell receptor beta chains below were found in one sample sequenced in a study of regulatory T cells in long-lasting Graves disease. For TCR beta, libraries came from iRepertoire HTBI primers and Arm-PCR of CDR3 regions. TCRdb called the multiplex PCR reads again in MiXCR, with one record for every CDR3 protein. The table lists around 250,000 distinct CDR3 sequences, about 18% of them singletons. Time point noted: newly diagnosed GD, antithyroid drugs for less than 3 months. RNA extracted from PBMCs served as the sequencing template. This same sample was also part of a study on T cells in Graves' hyperthyroidism and ophthalmopathy.

This specimen was peripheral blood mononuclear cells (PBMCs), taken at new diagnosis, from a patient treated with antithyroid drugs. These receptors were collected from a woman aged 30 to 39 with Graves disease.

In this sample, this clonotype turned up many times. The chain links TRBV20-1 to TRBJ1-4; D is unresolved. Trimming stripped 0 bases from V and 2 bases from J, with 13 bases between. The CDR3 runs 16 residues. Germline V gene data show CDR1 as DFQATT and CDR2 as SNEGSKA (reference sequence). The CDR3 nucleotides read TGCAGTGCTAGAGATCGGGTCGGTGGGACTAATGAAAAACTGTTTTTT. Residues: CSARDRVGGTNEKLFF.

The sample holds many counts of this clonotype. This rearrangement joins TRBV11-1 to TRBJ2-3; D is ambiguous. From germline, CDR1 is SGHAT and CDR2 FQDESV (reference sequence). CDR3 length: 14 residues. Trimming left V 1 base short and J 2 bases short, with 7 bases between. CDR3 in DNA: TGTGCCAGCAGCTTAGGACCACACACAGATACGCAGTATTTT. As protein: CASSLGPHTDTQYF.

As DNA, the CDR3 is TGTGCCAGCAGCTTAGGACTAGCGGGGGGAGGGCAGTTCTTC. It translates to CASSLGLAGGGQFF. The chain is built from TRBV7-2 and TRBJ2-1, with 13 bases aligning to TRBD2. Trimming removed 1 base from V and 12 bases from J; junction bases left unmatched: 3. The CDR3 has 14 residues. Germline values: CDR1 SGHTA, CDR2 FQGNSA.

This clonotype was seen ten or more times. The V call is TRBV6-5, the J call TRBJ2-2; unclear D gene. Germline loops: CDR1 MNHEY, CDR2 SVGAGI. The CDR3 is 13 residues long. Trimming shortened V by 2 bases and J by 0 bases, and 1 base separated the two germline ends. In nucleotides, the CDR3 is TGTGCCAGCAGTTACACGAACACCGGGGAGCTGTTTTTT. As protein: CASSYTNTGELFF.

In DNA, the CDR3 is TGTGCCAGTAGTACTCTCTTGACAGGGGAGAATGAAAAACTGTTTTTT. It specifies CASSTLLTGENEKLFF. The chain combines TRBV19 with TRBJ1-4; 8 nucleotides agree with TRBD1. Germline CDR1 LNHDA, CDR2 SQIVND (reference sequence). The junction had 9 bases not matched to a gene; V was cut back by 4 bases and J by 5 bases. This CDR3 is built from 16 residues.

This clonotype was seen repeatedly, ten times or more. The chain's CDR3 is CASSPEGPVGPYSPLHF. As DNA, the CDR3 is TGTGCCAGCTCACCAGAGGGGCCCGTAGGGCCTTATTCACCCCTCCACTTT. The chain links TRBV18 to TRBJ1-6; possible D gene TRBD1, 5 bases. This CDR3 comprises 17 residues. Germline lookup yields CDR1 KGHSH and CDR2 LQKENI. V was shortened by 2 bases and J by 8 bases, with 19 bases between the two germline ends.

For this clonotype: A much larger clone lies one base from this, so it may be a read error. This chain uses TRBV7-6 with TRBJ2-5, with a tentative D call TRBD2 (5 bases). This CDR3 has 15 amino acids. From germline, CDR1 is SGHVS and CDR2 FNYEAQ. Trimming took off 7 bases at V and 11 bases at J, with 26 bases between the two ends. The CDR3 region has the DNA TGTGCCAGCACCCCCGGCGGGTTATCCTACAATGAGCAGTACTTC. This codes for CASTPGGLSYNEQYF. The full variable domain, in which reference TRBV7-6 and TRBJ2-5 provide the parts outside the CDR3, is GAGVSQSPRYKVTKRGQDVALRCDPISGHVSLYWYRQALGQGPEFLTYFNYEAQQDKSGLPNDRFSAERPEGSISTLTIQRTEQRDSAMYRCASTPGGLSYNEQYFGPGTRLLVL.

This clonotype has ten or more counts. The V and J genes are TRBV24-1 and TRBJ1-2, with D uncertain. The CDR3 contains 12 residues. V lost 6 bases to trimming and J lost 3 bases, with 7 bases between them. Per germline, CDR1 KGHDR and CDR2 SFDVKD. The CDR3: CATSMSDYGYTF. The CDR3 DNA reads TGTGCCACCAGTATGAGTGACTATGGCTACACCTTC.

Worth noting for this clonotype: The junction differs from germline at one of its ends, possibly a read error. The chain recombines TRBV18 with TRBJ2-3, with 7 positions matching TRBD1. Per germline, CDR1 KGHSH and CDR2 LQKENI. The CDR3 loop spans 13 amino acids. CDR3 nucleotide sequence: TGTGCCAGCTCGAGGACAGGCGACACTGAAGCTCTCTTT. Translated: CASSRTGDTEALF.

This chain links TRBV6-2 or TRBV6-3 with TRBJ2-5, with TRBD2 identical over 7 bases. V was clipped by 1 base and J by 5 bases; unmatched bases: 16. There are 18 residues in the CDR3. Germline V gene lookup returns CDR1 MNHEY and CDR2 SVGEGT. The CDR3 spells CASSYYLRPTSSSETQYF. Written as DNA, the CDR3 is TGTGCCAGCAGTTACTATCTTCGGCCGACTAGCAGTAGTGAGACCCAGTACTTC.

This chain uses TRBV2 with TRBJ1-2, with 11 bases aligning to TRBD1. This CDR3 contains 11 residues. Germline V gene lookup returns CDR1 SNHLY and CDR2 FYNNEI. Germline trimming cut 9 bases from V and 8 bases from J; bases unmatched to any gene: 2. The CDR3 loop reads CARGQGGGYTF. The CDR3 DNA reads as TGTGCCAGGGGACAGGGGGGAGGCTACACCTTC.

This clonotype was detected only a few times. This rearrangement joins TRBV2 to TRBJ2-7, with D possibly matching TRBD1 (6 bases). The ends were cut back, 8 bases at V and 4 bases at J, with 12 bases in the middle. The CDR3 length is 12 residues. CDR1 is SNHLY and CDR2 is FYNNEI in the germline V gene. The CDR3 coding sequence is TGTGCCAGCGGAGCCCAGGGGTACGAGCAGTACTTC. Residues: CASGAQGYEQYF.

This clonotype has only a few counts. This sequence may be a read error, since a much larger clone differs from it by one base. The genes are TRBV20-1 and TRBJ2-1, with 7 bases matching TRBD2. CDR3 length equals 14 residues. The germline CDR1 and CDR2 sequences are DFQATT and SNEGSKA (reference sequence). V lost 7 bases to trimming and J lost 8 bases; unmatched junction nucleotides: 14. The CDR3 loop reads CSVIMVASGDEQFF. CDR3 nucleotides: TGCAGTGTTATCATGGTAGCCAGCGGGGATGAGCAGTTCTTC.

This clonotype was observed at least ten times. V is TRBV12-5 and J is TRBJ2-1; 7 bases map to TRBD1. Germline V gives CDR1 LGHNT, CDR2 FRNRAP. The CDR3 totals 13 residues. With V trimmed by 6 bases and J by 7 bases, 6 bases remained unmatched. The CDR3 spells CASGPDRANEQFF. For the CDR3, the DNA is TGTGCTAGTGGCCCTGACAGGGCTAATGAGCAGTTCTTC.

There are many counts of this clonotype. This chain links TRBV12-3 or TRBV12-4 with TRBJ1-5, with D unresolved. The V and J ends lost 1 base and 4 bases respectively, with 2 bases between them. There are 12 residues in the CDR3. CDR3 region: CASSLENQPQHF. The CDR3 coding sequence is TGTGCCAGCAGTTTAGAGAATCAGCCCCAGCATTTT.

This clonotype has only one observation. Since a far larger clone is one base different, this is likely a read error. This likely comes from a read error, as the CDR3 has no conserved phenylalanine or tryptophan at its end. The V and J genes are TRBV6-2 or TRBV6-3 and TRBJ1-3; 8 bases agree with TRBD1. After removal of 8 bases from V and 1 base from J, the junction contained 4 bases not matched to a gene. The CDR3 is 14 amino acids. Germline V gene data show CDR1 as MNHEY and CDR2 as SVGEGT. CDR3 nucleotide sequence: TGTGCCAGCTGGCAGGGGGCTTCTGGAAACACCATATATCTT. This encodes CASWQGASGNTIYL.

In regard to this clonotype: This may be a read error, as it is one base from a much larger clone. The J gene is TRBJ1-6, the V gene TRBV7-9; tentatively, D is TRBD1 (6 bases). Germline V lookup: CDR1 SEHNR, CDR2 FQNEAQ (reference sequence). The CDR3 has 15 amino acids. V lost 5 bases and J lost 9, with 17 bases in between. The CDR3 region has the DNA TGTGCCAGCAGCCCAAATTCGGGGGGCGGTTCACCCCTCCACTTT. It yields the protein CASSPNSGGGSPLHF.

This clonotype appeared many times. The chain recombines TRBV19 with TRBJ1-1; no definite D call. The V and J ends lost 4 bases and 3 bases respectively, with 9 bases between them. CDR1 and CDR2 from the germline V gene are LNHDA and SQIVND (reference sequence). The CDR3 totals 13 residues. DNA for the CDR3: TGTGCCAGTAGTAACTCCGATTACACTGAAGCTTTCTTT. Protein sequence: CASSNSDYTEAFF. Combining the CDR3 with reference TRBV19 and TRBJ1-1 gives the whole variable domain DGGITQSPKYLFRKEGQNVTLSCEQNLNHDAMYWYRQDPGQGLRLIYYSQIVNDFQKGDIAEGYSVSREKKESFPLTVTSAQKNPTAFYLCASSNSDYTEAFFGQGTRLTVV.

This clonotype showed up many times. The chain uses TRBV2 and TRBJ2-7; D perhaps matches TRBD2 (7 bases). The CDR3 is made up of 15 amino acids. The V end was cut by 5 bases, the J end by 7 bases, with 21 bases between. Per germline, CDR1 SNHLY and CDR2 FYNNEI. The CDR3 nucleotides read TGTGCCAGCAGTTACTCGGGGGGCCGGGCGGGAGAGCAGTACTTC. Protein: CASSYSGGRAGEQYF.

The chain employs TRBV12-3 or TRBV12-4 and TRBJ1-1, with 7 nucleotides matching TRBD1. V lost 4 bases, J lost 2 bases, and 4 bases stayed unmatched. The CDR3 sequence is 14 residues long. CDR3 nucleotides: TGTGCCAGCAGTTGGGGACAGACCAACACTGAAGCTTTCTTT. Its protein product is CASSWGQTNTEAFF.

Note on this clonotype: This may arise from a read error, as a much more abundant clone is one base away. This chain links TRBV27 with TRBJ1-1, with D perhaps matching TRBD1 (5 bases). Germline CDR1 MNHEY, CDR2 SMNVEV (reference sequence). V gave up 3 bases and J gave up 3 bases, with 14 bases separating them. There are 15 residues in the CDR3. DNA for the CDR3: TGTGCCAGCAGTTTCAAGGGACTCTTAGACACTGAAGCTTTCTTT. This encodes CASSFKGLLDTEAFF.

This clonotype was picked up many times. The rearrangement links TRBV10-2 to TRBJ2-7, with 8 bases fitting TRBD1. CDR3 length equals 16 residues. CDR1 is WSHSY, CDR2 SAAADI, per germline. After removal of 6 bases from V and 9 bases from J, the junction contained 19 bases not matched to a gene. CDR3 sequence (DNA): TGCGCCAGCAGCCCCCCTTCCCGGACAGGGAGTCTTCGGCAGTACTTC. Protein: CASSPPSRTGSLRQYF.

The chain recombines TRBV12-5 with TRBJ2-5; D remains unclear. Germline CDR1 LGHNT, CDR2 FRNRAP. V was cut by 0 bases and J by 1 base, with 18 bases left in between. This CDR3 is 18 amino acids long. The chain's CDR3 is CASGLVLVASGPQETQYF. CDR3 DNA sequence: TGTGCTAGTGGTTTGGTACTGGTAGCTTCGGGCCCCCAAGAGACCCAGTACTTC.

This clonotype was recorded many times. The chain combines TRBV10-3 with TRBJ1-4; possibly TRBD1 for D (6 bases). This CDR3 has 15 amino acids. From germline, CDR1 is ENHRY and CDR2 SYGVKD. V lost 3 bases to trimming and J lost 8 bases, with 16 bases between them. CDR3 nucleotides: TGTGCCATCAGTGAAGGGGAAAAAGGGGGAGAAAAACTGTTTTTT. This sequence encodes CAISEGEKGGEKLFF.

This clonotype was seen many times. The V call is TRBV3-1, the J call TRBJ1-1; D may be TRBD1 (6 bases). The CDR3 is made up of 16 amino acids. Germline CDR1 is LGHDT and CDR2 is YNNKEL (reference sequence). Trimming left V 2 bases short and J 4 bases short, with 17 bases between. CDR3 coding DNA: TGTGCCAGCAGCCAACGTCCGACTGGGGGCGTCACTGAAGCTTTCTTT. Amino acid sequence: CASSQRPTGGVTEAFF.

This clonotype was recorded many times. This chain links TRBV20-1 with TRBJ2-7; 9 bases fit TRBD2. J was trimmed by 6 bases and V by 6 bases; bases with no gene match: 21. Per germline, CDR1 DFQATT and CDR2 SNEGSKA (reference sequence). The CDR3 is 17 amino acids. The CDR3: CSAKSLASGDLLGEQYF. CDR3 coding DNA: TGCAGTGCCAAGTCGCTGGCTAGCGGGGACTTATTGGGCGAGCAGTACTTC.

Details on this clonotype: One base separates it from a far larger clone, so it is likely a read error. V usage is TRBV7-2 and J usage is TRBJ1-6, with TRBD1 matching over 8 bases. The length of the CDR3 is 15 residues. Germline CDR1 SGHTA, CDR2 FQGNSA. The CDR3 nucleotides read TGTGCCAGCAGCCCTGCCAGGGGGCCAAATTCACCCCTCCCCTTT. Its translation: CASSPARGPNSPLPF.

This clonotype has only one observation. A much larger clone differs by one base, so this may be a read error. The chain links TRBV19 to TRBJ1-6; D unclear. Germline V gene data show CDR1 as LNHDA and CDR2 as SQIVND (reference sequence). This CDR3 region has 14 residues. Trimming pared 7 bases from V and 1 base from J, leaving 8 bases between. The CDR3 DNA is TGTGCCAGTAAGGACCTTTCCTATAATTCACCCCTCCACTTT. This gives the protein CASKDLSYNSPLHF.

Many counts were recorded for this clonotype. The V and J genes are TRBV5-5 and TRBJ2-7, with D perhaps TRBD1 or TRBD2 (5 bases each). Trimming shortened V by 5 bases and J by 6 bases, and 21 bases separated the two germline ends. Germline loops: CDR1 SGHKS, CDR2 YYEKEE (reference sequence). The CDR3 consists of 15 residues. CDR3 sequence: CASSNLGTSSLEQYF. The DNA of the CDR3 is TGTGCCAGCAGTAACTTGGGGACCAGCTCTCTCGAGCAGTACTTC.

The chain employs TRBV7-3 and TRBJ2-3; 11 nucleotides match TRBD2. Germline V gene data show CDR1 as SGHTA and CDR2 as FQGTGA. The CDR3 length is 14 residues. J was trimmed by 6 bases and V by 3 bases; bases with no gene match: 2. In DNA, the CDR3 is TGTGCCAGCAGCTTTACTAGCGGGAGTGATACGCAGTATTTT. Its translation is CASSFTSGSDTQYF.

This clonotype was recorded many times. The chain combines TRBV29-1 with TRBJ2-7; no definite D call. The CDR3 spans 12 residues. The V end lost 3 bases, the J end lost 0 bases, and 6 bases lay between the germline ends. Germline CDR1 and CDR2: SQVTM and ANQGSEA. In DNA, the CDR3 is TGCAGCGTTGATCTGGGCTCCTACGAGCAGTACTTC. It translates to CSVDLGSYEQYF.